The subject of this entry is one T cell receptor beta chain. These data originate in a study of blood T cell repertoires in COVID-19. Sequencing used immunoSEQ multiplex PCR; TCRdb keeps in-frame clones, though not all of them. The table has around 200,000 clones, about 84% seen once. This CDR3 region has 18 residues. V lost 1 base and J 0 bases, leaving 16 bases between the germline ends. CDR1 is MGHRA and CDR2 is YSYEKL in the germline V gene. The TCR sequence derives from a woman aged 40-49 years with acute COVID-19. The chain joins TRBV4-1 to TRBJ1-3; tentative D call: TRBD1 (5 bases). Source material: PBMCs or T cells enriched from blood (not recorded which). The CDR3 DNA is TGCGCCAGCAGCCAAGTCCCTCGACAGCGCGTCTCTGGAAACACCATATATTTT. As protein: CASSQVPRQRVSGNTIYF.